Listed below are T cell receptor beta chains from one sample, sequenced in a study of blood T cells in healthy people across ages. TCRdb reprocessed the 5' RACE reads with MiXCR, giving one entry per CDR3 protein. The repertoire holds approximately 490,000 distinct CDR3 sequences, with about 24% as singletons. The same sample was also studied in work on T cells of mothers and their children.

Sequences were obtained from blood. All receptors derive from a boy between 10 and 17 years old in good health. Each CDR3 is given with its conserved first and last residue. The D gene is left open where the match is weak. Clone size is shown for a subset of rows, as once, few, many or a class of expanded clone.

j_call clone_size v_call d_call cdr3_nt cdr3_aa
TRBJ1-4 . TRBV2 . TGTGCCAGCAGTGAAGGACAGCCGAGCCCTAATGAAAAACTGTTTTTT CASSEGQPSPNEKLFF
TRBJ2-4 . TRBV7-2 . TGTGCCAGCAGCTTAGCGGCGGCAGTAAATACCAACATTCAGTACTTC CASSLAAAVNTNIQYF
TRBJ1-6 . TRBV25-1 TRBD1 TGTGCCAGCAGTGAATCGAGGATCGGGACAGGGGTGTGGAATTCACCCCTCCACTTT CASSESRIGTGVWNSPLHF
TRBJ2-2 few TRBV3-1 . TGTGCCAGCAGCCAAGATCTTACCGGGGAGCTGTTTTTT CASSQDLTGELFF
TRBJ2-1 . TRBV12-5 . TGTGCTAGTGGTTTGCCCTCGGATAGGGAAAATGAGCAGTTCTTC CASGLPSDRENEQFF
TRBJ2-5 . TRBV7-2 TRBD1 TGTGCCAGCAGCTCAAGACAGGGGGCTCGTACCCAGTACTTC CASSSRQGARTQYF
TRBJ1-2 . TRBV4-2 . TGTGCCAGCAGCCAAGTAGCCTTCTACGGCTACACCTTC CASSQVAFYGYTF
TRBJ2-7 few TRBV28 . TGTGTCAGCCTCTACCGGCCCGGGAGAGGCGAGCAGTACTTC CVSLYRPGRGEQYF
TRBJ2-5 few TRBV10-3 TRBD2 TGTGCCATCAGCGACCCCCTACTAGCGGGAGCGGAGACCCAGTACTTC CAISDPLLAGAETQYF
TRBJ2-4 few TRBV28 . TGTGCCAGCAGTTGGGGGCTTCTAGCCAAAAACATTCAGTACTTC CASSWGLLAKNIQYF
TRBJ1-2 . TRBV9 TRBD1 TGTGCCAGCAGCCCCCGAGGGGGAGAGGACAGGATAACTGGCTACACCTTC CASSPRGGEDRITGYTF
TRBJ2-7 . TRBV27 . TGTGCCAGCAGTTTCCGGGGGACGGGGAACGAGCAGTACTTC CASSFRGTGNEQYF
TRBJ2-5 . TRBV12-3/TRBV12-4 . TGTGCCAGCAGTTTTGCGGGGGCAGAGACCCAGTACTTC CASSFAGAETQYF
TRBJ2-7 . TRBV5-4 TRBD1 TGTGCCAGCAGCTTGGGCTTGGGACAGCGATACTCCTACGAGCAGTACTTC CASSLGLGQRYSYEQYF
TRBJ1-1 . TRBV25-1 . TGTGCCAGCAAGGGGCTGAACACTGAAGCTTTCTTT CASKGLNTEAFF
TRBJ1-4 . TRBV24-1 . TGTGCCACCAGTGATCCGCTGGGGCAGGTTTACAAAGAAAAACTGTTTTTT CATSDPLGQVYKEKLFF
TRBJ2-1 . TRBV6-2/TRBV6-3 TRBD2 TGTGCCAGCAGTCAGGCCCGGACTAGCGGGTACAATGAGCAGTTCTTC CASSQARTSGYNEQFF
TRBJ2-5 . TRBV20-1 TRBD2 TGCAGTGCGCGGCCTCTGGGACTAGCGGGAAAGTACCAAGAGACCCAGTACTTC CSARPLGLAGKYQETQYF
TRBJ2-5 . TRBV6-2/TRBV6-3 . TGTGCCAGCAGCCGTACAACAGGGAAGGAGACCCAGTACTTC CASSRTTGKETQYF
TRBJ2-1 . TRBV12-3/TRBV12-4 . TGTGCCAGCAGTTTACTGGGTCATGAGCAGTTCTTC CASSLLGHEQFF
TRBJ1-3 many TRBV20-1 . TGCAGTGCTAGACCGAGCTCTGGAAACACCATATATTTT CSARPSSGNTIYF
TRBJ2-5 . TRBV28 TRBD1 TGTGCCAGCAGCTCGATGACAGGGGGCCGCCAAGAGACCCAGTACTTC CASSSMTGGRQETQYF
TRBJ2-7 . TRBV13 TRBD1 TGTGCCAGCAGCACCGGACAGGGCCTGGCCTACGAGCAGTACTTC CASSTGQGLAYEQYF
TRBJ1-3 . TRBV28 TRBD1 TGTGCCAGCAGAGTTTTGGCGGGACAGGGAAACACCATATACTTT CASRVLAGQGNTIYF
TRBJ2-2 once TRBV5-1 . TGCGCCAGCAGCCCCCAGGGAGCCACCGGGGAGCTGTTTTTT CASSPQGATGELFF
TRBJ1-2 few TRBV28 . TGTGCCAGCAGTCTAACGGGGGGAGCTAACTATGGCTACACCTTC CASSLTGGANYGYTF
TRBJ2-7 . TRBV20-1 . TGCAGTGCTGGCCGGGTTGGGCTCTACGAGCAGTACTTC CSAGRVGLYEQYF
TRBJ1-5 . TRBV27 . TGTGCCAGCAGTTTATCGATTAGTAGCAATCAGCCCCAGCATTTT CASSLSISSNQPQHF
TRBJ2-7 few TRBV20-1 TRBD2 TGCAGTGCCGACACTAGCGGAGCCTACGAGCAGTACTTC CSADTSGAYEQYF
TRBJ2-5 . TRBV9 TRBD2 TGTGCCAGCAGCGCCCCCGGGGGGTCTTACCAAGAGACCCAGTACTTC CASSAPGGSYQETQYF
TRBJ2-3 few TRBV28 TRBD1 TGTGCCAGCAGTTTGACAGGGTCCTCCGATACGCAGTATTTT CASSLTGSSDTQYF
TRBJ2-5 many TRBV9 TRBD1 TGTGCCAGCAGCGCCGGGACAGCCCAAGAGACCCAGTACTTC CASSAGTAQETQYF
TRBJ2-1 few TRBV19 TRBD2 TGTGCCAGTAGTACAACGACGGTAGCGGGGTCCCACAATGAGCAGTTCTTC CASSTTTVAGSHNEQFF
TRBJ1-6 . TRBV10-2 . TGCGCCAGCAGTCCCGGGAAACAGAGCTCACCCCTCCACTTT CASSPGKQSSPLHF
TRBJ2-5 . TRBV4-1 . TGCGCCAGCAGCCACCACGTACGGGGAATAGAGACCCAGTACTTC CASSHHVRGIETQYF
TRBJ2-7 few TRBV7-9 . TGTGCCAGCAGCTTTAGTGGGACACAAGACGAGCAGTACTTC CASSFSGTQDEQYF
TRBJ2-5 few TRBV20-1 TRBD2 TGCAGCGCGAGAGAACTAGCGGTCCAAGAGACCCAGTACTTC CSARELAVQETQYF
TRBJ2-7 . TRBV4-1 . TGCGCCAGCAGCCAATCCCCGGGACCGAGGAACTACGAGCAGTACTTC CASSQSPGPRNYEQYF
TRBJ2-3 . TRBV6-5 . TGTGCCAGCAGTTCGGGGACAAGGGGGAGCACAGATACGCAGTATTTT CASSSGTRGSTDTQYF
TRBJ1-5 . TRBV20-1 . TGCAGTGCTAGAGATGGGGTTGTGAGCAATCAGCCCCAGCATTTT CSARDGVVSNQPQHF
TRBJ2-1 few TRBV28 TRBD1 TGTGCCAGCAGTTGGGGGACAGGCCGTCCTCCCTCCTACAATGAGCAGTTCTTC CASSWGTGRPPSYNEQFF
TRBJ2-5 . TRBV20-1 . TGCAGTGTGGGGGGCGTCGGGGAGACCCAGTACTTC CSVGGVGETQYF
TRBJ2-3 . TRBV27 TRBD2 TGTGCCAGCAGTTCCCTCCCCGGGACTAGCGGGGTCAGGGGAACAGATACGCAGTATTTT CASSSLPGTSGVRGTDTQYF
TRBJ2-5 . TRBV15 . TGTGCCACCAGCAGAGACCCAGGAGAAGAGACCCAGTACTTC CATSRDPGEETQYF
TRBJ1-2 . TRBV7-2 TRBD1 TGTGCCAGCAGCTCGAAAGACAGGGCCCAAATAGACGGCTACACCTTC CASSSKDRAQIDGYTF
TRBJ1-2 . TRBV5-6 . TGTGCCAGCAGCCTACCAGGACAGCCCTATGGCTACACCTTC CASSLPGQPYGYTF
TRBJ2-1 few TRBV5-1 . TGCGCCAGCAGCTTGGAGGGATTAGGGTCCTACAATGAGCAGTTCTTC CASSLEGLGSYNEQFF
TRBJ2-6 few TRBV11-2 . TGTGCCAGCAGCAGAGTGGCACAGAGATTAAAACTCAGCTCTGGGGCCAACGTCCTGACTTTC CASSRVAQRLKLSSGANVLTF
TRBJ2-5 . TRBV7-3 . TGTGCCAGCAGCTTAGCGGGACAGCGGGGTCCCCAGTACTTC CASSLAGQRGPQYF
TRBJ1-4 . TRBV20-1 TRBD1 TGCAGTGCGGATCCGACAGGGGGCCGAGAAAAACTGTTTTTT CSADPTGGREKLFF
TRBJ2-2 . TRBV12-3/TRBV12-4 . TGTGCCAGCAGTTTAGTAGCGCCTGGGACCGGGGAGCTGTTTTTT CASSLVAPGTGELFF
TRBJ2-7 . TRBV25-1 . TGTGCCAGCAGCGGATTCTCGGGCTACGAGCAGTACTTC CASSGFSGYEQYF
TRBJ2-3 once TRBV6-5 . TGTGCCAGCAGTTACGGCGGGTTTAGCACAGATACGCAGTATTTT CASSYGGFSTDTQYF
TRBJ2-7 few TRBV20-1 TRBD2 TGCAGTGCTAGCCCTAGCGGGAGCTACGAGCAGTACTTC CSASPSGSYEQYF
TRBJ2-7 many TRBV3-1 . TGTGCCAGCAGCCAAGATGTGGCACAGTCCTCCTACGAGCAGTACTTC CASSQDVAQSSYEQYF